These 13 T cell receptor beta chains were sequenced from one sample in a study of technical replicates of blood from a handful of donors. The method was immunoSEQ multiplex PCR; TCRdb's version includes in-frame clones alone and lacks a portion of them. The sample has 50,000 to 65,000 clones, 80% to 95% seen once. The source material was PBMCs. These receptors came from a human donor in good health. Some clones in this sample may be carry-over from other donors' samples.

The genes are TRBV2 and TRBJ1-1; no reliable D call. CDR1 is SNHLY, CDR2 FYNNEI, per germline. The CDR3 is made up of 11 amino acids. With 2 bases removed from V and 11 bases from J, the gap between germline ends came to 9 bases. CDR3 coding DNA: TGTGCCAGCAGTGAAACGGTTATGGCTTTCTTT. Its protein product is CASSETVMAFF.

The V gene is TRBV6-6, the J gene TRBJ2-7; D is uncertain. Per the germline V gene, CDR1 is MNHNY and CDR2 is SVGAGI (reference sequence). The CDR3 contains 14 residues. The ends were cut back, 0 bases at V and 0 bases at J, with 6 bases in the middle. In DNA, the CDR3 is TGTGCCAGCAGTTACTCTTCCGGCTCCTACGAGCAGTACTTC. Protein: CASSYSSGSYEQYF.

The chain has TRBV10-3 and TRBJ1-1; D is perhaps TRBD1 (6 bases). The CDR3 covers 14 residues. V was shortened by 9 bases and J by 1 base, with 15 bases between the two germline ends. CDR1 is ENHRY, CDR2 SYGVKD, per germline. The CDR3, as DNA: TGTGCCATAGCCCAAGGGGGACCGAACACTGAAGCTTTCTTT. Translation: CAIAQGGPNTEAFF.

This CDR3 is CASSQVGRQGRTEAFF. The CDR3 region has the DNA TGTGCCAGCAGCCAAGTTGGCCGTCAGGGCCGCACTGAAGCTTTCTTT. V and J are TRBV4-2 and TRBJ1-1, with a possible D match to TRBD1 (5 bases). Germline CDR1 reads LGHNA; CDR2 reads YNFKEQ. The CDR3 is 16 residues long. V lost 1 base, J lost 4 bases, and 16 bases lay in between.

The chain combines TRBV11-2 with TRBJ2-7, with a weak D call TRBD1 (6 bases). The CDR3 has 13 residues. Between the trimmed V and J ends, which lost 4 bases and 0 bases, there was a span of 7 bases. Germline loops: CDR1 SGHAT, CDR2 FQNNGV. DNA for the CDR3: TGTGCCAGCAGCTGGGGGCTCTCCTACGAGCAGTACTTC. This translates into CASSWGLSYEQYF.

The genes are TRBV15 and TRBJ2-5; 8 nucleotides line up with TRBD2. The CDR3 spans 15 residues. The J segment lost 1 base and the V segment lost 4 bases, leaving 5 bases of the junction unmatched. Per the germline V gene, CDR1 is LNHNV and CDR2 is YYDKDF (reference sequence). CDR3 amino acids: CATSKTGGRQETQYF. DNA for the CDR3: TGTGCCACCAGCAAAACGGGGGGGCGCCAAGAGACCCAGTACTTC.

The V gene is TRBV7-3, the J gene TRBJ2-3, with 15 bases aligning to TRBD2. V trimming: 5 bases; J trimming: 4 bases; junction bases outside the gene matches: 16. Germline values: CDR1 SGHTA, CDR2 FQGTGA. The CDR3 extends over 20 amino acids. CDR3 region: CASSLTGLAGGSGRSDTQYF. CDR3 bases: TGTGCCAGCAGCCTCACGGGACTAGCGGGAGGAAGCGGGCGGTCAGATACGCAGTATTTT.

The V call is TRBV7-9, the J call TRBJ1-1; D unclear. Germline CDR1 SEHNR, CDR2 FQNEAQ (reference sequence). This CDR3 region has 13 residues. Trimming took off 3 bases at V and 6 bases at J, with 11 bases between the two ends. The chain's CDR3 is CASSFSPAPEAFF. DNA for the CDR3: TGTGCCAGCAGCTTTAGCCCGGCCCCTGAAGCTTTCTTT.

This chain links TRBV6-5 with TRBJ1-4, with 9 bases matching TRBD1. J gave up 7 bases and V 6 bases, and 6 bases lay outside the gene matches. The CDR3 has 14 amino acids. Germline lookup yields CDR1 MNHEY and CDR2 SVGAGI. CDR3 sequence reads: CASRPGQGSEKLFF. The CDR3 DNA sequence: TGTGCCAGCAGACCCGGACAGGGGAGTGAAAAACTGTTTTTT.

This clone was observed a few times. The CDR3 sequence: CASSFGGASNYGYTF. DNA of the CDR3: TGTGCCAGCAGCTTTGGGGGGGCGAGTAACTATGGCTACACCTTC. The chain combines TRBV7-2 with TRBJ1-2; tentatively, D is TRBD1 (6 bases). The CDR3 contains 15 residues. Germline assignment: CDR1 SGHTA and CDR2 FQGNSA. Deletions cut 3 bases from V and 1 base from J, with 12 bases between.

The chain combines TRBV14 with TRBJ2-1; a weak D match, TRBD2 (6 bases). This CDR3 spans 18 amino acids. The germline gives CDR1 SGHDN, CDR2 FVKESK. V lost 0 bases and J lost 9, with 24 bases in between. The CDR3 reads CASSQDYLAGGIGIEQFF. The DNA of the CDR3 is TGTGCCAGCAGCCAAGATTACCTGGCTGGCGGGATTGGAATTGAGCAGTTCTTC.

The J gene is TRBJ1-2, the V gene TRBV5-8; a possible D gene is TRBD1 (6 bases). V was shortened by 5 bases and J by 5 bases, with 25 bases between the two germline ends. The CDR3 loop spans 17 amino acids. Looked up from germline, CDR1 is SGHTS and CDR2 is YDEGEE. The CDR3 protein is CASSYSRQAQAAYGYTF. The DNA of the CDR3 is TGTGCCAGCAGTTACTCCAGACAGGCCCAAGCCGCTTATGGCTACACCTTC. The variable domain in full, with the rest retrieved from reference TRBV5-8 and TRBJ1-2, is EAGVTQSPTHLIKTRGQQATLRCSPISGHTSVYWYQQALGLGLQFLLWYDEGEERNRGNFPPRFSGRQFPNYSSELNVNALELEDSALYLCASSYSRQAQAAYGYTFGSGTRLTVV.

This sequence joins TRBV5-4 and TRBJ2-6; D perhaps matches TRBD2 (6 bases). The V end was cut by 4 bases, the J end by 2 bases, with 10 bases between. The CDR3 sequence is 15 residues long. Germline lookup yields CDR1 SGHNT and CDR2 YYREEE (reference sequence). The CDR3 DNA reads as TGTGCCAGCAGCGCTGGAGGGACTGGGGCCAACGTCCTGACTTTC. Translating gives CASSAGGTGANVLTF.